This T cell receptor beta chain emerged from a study of CD8 T cells in Susac syndrome. The V gene's germline CDR1 is KGHSH and CDR2 LQKENI. The trim removed 3 bases at V and 2 bases at J, leaving 2 bases unmatched. The CDR3 loop spans 15 amino acids. FACS enriched CD8+ TEMRA cells, while bulk CD8+ and CD4+ were negatively isolated. An amount of RNA that ranged from roughly 0.5 to 1 ug was reverse transcribed with random hexamers. Amplification of TCR beta CDR3 used immunoSEQ multiplex PCR across 54 Vbeta and 13 Jbeta. MiXCR, run by TCRdb on the immunoSEQ multiplex PCR reads, gives a single entry per CDR3 protein. The profile covers about 73,000 distinct CDR3 sequences, with about 95% appearing a single time and 0.35% to 0.5% taken by the ten largest.

The specimen was CD8+ T cells from PBMCs. The sequence derives from a human donor with multiple sclerosis. The chain joins TRBV18 to TRBJ2-1; the match to TRBD1 covers 9 bases. CDR3: CASSPWDRAYNEQFF. CDR3 coding DNA: TGTGCCAGCTCACCCTGGGACAGGGCCTACAATGAGCAGTTCTTC.